This is a list of T cell receptor beta chains from one sample in a study of OX40 agonist ivuxolimab in advanced cancers. TCRdb's copy holds only in-frame clones and misses some; the assay was immunoSEQ multiplex PCR. The sample holds some 63,000 clones, 80% to 90% seen once. The specimen was CD4+ or CD8+ T cells sorted from blood, collected in a trial of the OX40 agonist ivuxolimab. These receptors came from an adult with an advanced solid tumor such as melanoma, head and neck, liver or kidney cancer. Each CDR3 is given with its conserved first and last residue. The D gene is left open where the match is weak. Clone size is stated in some rows and not others, as once, few, many or a class when expanded.

-	TRBJ2-1	TRBV27	-	CASSLGIEQFF	TGTGCCAGCAGCCTAGGTATTGAGCAGTTCTTC
-	TRBJ2-1	TRBV5-1	TRBD2	CASSLGTSGSYNEQFF	TGCGCCAGCAGCTTGGGGACTAGCGGATCTTACAATGAGCAGTTCTTC
-	TRBJ2-3	TRBV7-3	-	CASSLEGMSTDTQYF	TGTGCCAGCAGCCTGGAGGGTATGAGCACAGATACGCAGTATTTT
-	TRBJ2-1	TRBV27	TRBD2	CASSLTARGCNEQFF	TGTGCCAGCAGTTTAACTGCGCGGGGGTGCAATGAGCAGTTCTTC
-	TRBJ2-2	TRBV27	-	CASIGGGPTNTGELFF	TGTGCCAGCATCGGCGGGGGCCCTACGAACACCGGGGAGCTGTTTTTT
-	TRBJ2-7	TRBV28	TRBD1	CASSFGTRTETGNRQYF	TGTGCCAGCAGTTTTGGGACCCGAACCGAGACAGGGAATCGGCAGTACTTC
-	TRBJ1-1	TRBV14	-	CASSHADWDEAFF	TGTGCCAGCAGCCATGCTGATTGGGATGAAGCTTTCTTT
-	TRBJ1-2	TRBV12-5	TRBD1	CASGLSRPTGDYGYTF	TGTGCTAGTGGTTTGTCCCGCCCGACAGGGGACTATGGCTACACCTTC
-	TRBJ2-7	TRBV5-4	-	CASSFSGVGNEQYF	TGTGCCAGCAGCTTCTCGGGAGTAGGGAACGAGCAGTACTTC
-	TRBJ2-7	TRBV20-1	-	CSAPIPAEQYF	TGCAGTGCTCCTATTCCCGCAGAGCAGTACTTC
-	TRBJ2-1	TRBV30	TRBD2	CAWSVWGGRAGEQFF	TGTGCCTGGAGTGTATGGGGCGGGAGGGCAGGTGAGCAGTTCTTC
once	TRBJ1-4	TRBV10-3	-	CAISESVFRDGSSQLFF	TGTGCCATCAGTGAGTCTGTGTTTAGGGACGGGAGTTCCCAACTGTTTTTT
-	TRBJ2-5	TRBV28	-	CASSFGVTQTETQYF	TGTGCCAGCAGTTTCGGGGTGACCCAGACGGAGACCCAGTACTTC
-	TRBJ1-6	TRBV5-6	TRBD1	CASSYGQGEHSPLHF	TGTGCCAGCAGCTACGGACAGGGTGAGCATTCACCCCTCCACTTT
-	TRBJ1-5	TRBV27	TRBD1	CASSLRGQNQPQHF	TGTGCCAGCAGTTTAAGGGGGCAAAATCAGCCCCAGCATTTT
-	TRBJ1-6	TRBV27	-	CASSFGNSPLHF	TGTGCCAGCAGTTTTGGTAATTCACCCCTCCACTTT
-	TRBJ2-1	TRBV2	-	CASRSRGYNEQFF	TGTGCCAGCAGGTCACGAGGATACAATGAGCAGTTCTTC
-	TRBJ2-7	TRBV2	-	CASSEEWDEQYF	TGTGCCAGCAGTGAAGAATGGGACGAGCAGTACTTC
-	TRBJ2-7	TRBV14	-	CASSGVGGGEQYF	TGTGCCAGCAGCGGCGTAGGGGGAGGCGAGCAGTACTTC
-	TRBJ2-7	TRBV5-4	-	CASSLVGSGYEQYF	TGTGCCAGCAGCTTGGTCGGTTCCGGTTACGAGCAGTACTTC
-	TRBJ1-1	TRBV6-1	-	CASPSTRDEAFF	TGTGCCAGCCCCTCCACCCGGGACGAAGCTTTCTTT
-	TRBJ2-1	TRBV27	TRBD2	CASSLFAGVYNEQFF	TGTGCCAGCAGTTTGTTTGCGGGGGTGTACAATGAGCAGTTCTTC
-	TRBJ2-7	TRBV2	-	CATLTETSYEQYF	TGTGCCACCCTGACAGAGACCTCCTACGAGCAGTACTTC
-	TRBJ2-1	TRBV9	-	CASSVRESYNEQFF	TGTGCCAGCAGCGTAAGGGAATCCTACAATGAGCAGTTCTTC
-	TRBJ1-3	TRBV27	-	CASSLGFSGNTIYF	TGTGCCAGCAGTTTAGGGTTCTCTGGAAACACCATATATTTT
-	TRBJ2-3	TRBV27	-	CASSLRAVNPTDTQYF	TGTGCCAGCAGCCTGCGGGCAGTAAACCCCACAGATACGCAGTATTTT
-	TRBJ2-1	TRBV25-1	-	CASSDVPNLYNEQFF	TGTGCCAGCAGTGATGTACCGAATTTGTACAATGAGCAGTTCTTC
once	TRBJ2-7	TRBV27	TRBD1	CASSLQGPYEQYF	TGTGCCAGCAGCCTACAGGGGCCCTACGAGCAGTACTTC
-	TRBJ2-7	TRBV6-5	TRBD2	CASTSPTSGNYEQYF	TGTGCCAGCACCTCTCCGACTAGCGGGAATTACGAGCAGTACTTC
-	TRBJ2-1	TRBV6-5	-	CASSYTSGSYNEQFF	TGTGCCAGCAGTTACACCAGCGGCTCCTACAATGAGCAGTTCTTC
medium-sized	TRBJ2-1	TRBV5-1	TRBD2	CASSLGAGISNEQFF	TGCGCCAGCAGCTTGGGAGCGGGGATCAGCAATGAGCAGTTCTTC
-	TRBJ2-1	TRBV5-1	TRBD2	CASSPGGGQFF	TGCGCCAGCAGCCCAGGCGGGGGGCAGTTCTTC
-	TRBJ2-1	TRBV27	TRBD2	CASSPLAGLYNEQFF	TGTGCCAGCAGCCCTTTAGCGGGTCTATACAATGAGCAGTTCTTC
-	TRBJ1-1	TRBV27	-	CASSRGARDTEAFF	TGTGCCAGCAGTAGGGGGGCGAGGGACACTGAAGCTTTCTTT
-	TRBJ2-7	TRBV7-3	-	CASSVDGGGTYEQYF	TGTGCCAGCAGCGTAGACGGAGGAGGTACCTACGAGCAGTACTTC
-	TRBJ2-3	TRBV7-9	TRBD2	CASSFAIRTSGRTDTQYF	TGTGCCAGCAGCTTTGCCATACGGACTAGCGGGCGCACAGATACGCAGTATTTT
-	TRBJ1-1	TRBV27	-	CASSFYFSMNTEAFF	TGTGCCAGCAGTTTTTATTTCAGTATGAACACTGAAGCTTTCTTT
-	TRBJ2-7	TRBV10-3	TRBD2	CAISDGTRAYEQYF	TGTGCCATCAGTGACGGGACTAGGGCCTACGAGCAGTACTTC
-	TRBJ1-4	TRBV19	-	CASSEWSPTNEKLFF	TGTGCCAGTAGTGAATGGAGTCCAACTAATGAAAAACTGTTTTTT
-	TRBJ2-5	TRBV2	-	CASSRPYRETQYF	TGTGCCAGCAGTCGGCCCTATCGGGAGACCCAGTACTTC
-	TRBJ2-7	TRBV5-5	TRBD1	CASSFNRGPYEQYF	TGTGCCAGCAGCTTTAACAGGGGACCCTACGAGCAGTACTTC